This T cell receptor beta chain appears in the sequencing data of a study of T-cell reconstitution after alpha-beta-depleted transplantation in children. The V and J ends lost 5 bases and 1 base respectively, with 8 bases between them. CDR1 is MNHNS, CDR2 SASEGT, per germline. The CDR3 contains 13 residues. Findings of the study overall: Expanded clones from the graft, numbering several hundred, reportedly supplied alpha-beta T cells about two months after transplant. Hyperexpanded clones declined; after one year, newly produced T cells mostly supplied diversity.

In this sample, this clonotype turned up a few times. Antigen unknown. Construction of the TCRbeta library involved unique molecular identifiers. Each CDR3 protein gets one entry after TCRdb re-called the PCR reads with MiXCR. The sample holds around 80,000 distinct CDR3 sequences, less than 20% seen once. The sample here was PBMCs, mostly from graft donor cells, taken 360 days after TCRalphabeta/CD19-depleted stem cell transplant. The chain is built from TRBV6-1 and TRBJ2-5; a weak D match, TRBD1 (5 bases). The TCR comes from a male patient under 10 years old who had a stem cell transplant for acute lymphoblastic leukemia, so the T cells may come from the graft donor. CDR3 nucleotide sequence: TGTGCCAGCAGTCGACAGTTCCAAGAGACCCAGTACTTC. Translation gives CASSRQFQETQYF.